This TCR beta chain was recovered during a study of vaccination and CD4 T cells after COVID-19 (dated by TCRdb to 2022 to 2024). Regarding the complete study: Six males and four females were included in the convalescent cohort, with two Hispanic individuals, seven Caucasians, two Asians and one multiracial person represented. Two doses of either the Pfizer-BioNTech BNT162b2 vaccine (n=8) or the Moderna mRNA-1273 vaccine (n=2) were administered to participants. Post-COVID blood samples were collected from convalescent patients a median of approximately 100 days after diagnosis, with a range of about 30 to 170 days. Post-vaccine blood samples were collected a median of approximately 77 days after the second vaccine dose, ranging from roughly 14 to 241 days. Overlapping spike peptide pools from SARS-CoV-2 and from the common cold coronaviruses HCoV-NL63, HCoV-OC43 and HCoV-229E were used as culture stimuli. In control cultures, a CEFX viral epitope pool was used as positive control, an HIV-1 Nef peptide pool was used as negative control, or no peptide was added. In fewer than 12 COVID-19 convalescent patients and a few infection-naive healthy vaccine recipients, researchers compared the spike-specific CD4+ TCR repertoire from before mRNA vaccination with the repertoire from after.

This specimen's treatment or condition label, interpreted: approximately 10-day PBMC culture with coronavirus spike peptide pools or control peptides (ViraFEST assay). The ViraFEST assay, used in the study, expanded antigen-specific T cells with peptide pools and then identified the expanded clonotypes through TCR sequencing. Negative nucleocapsid antibody tests before and after vaccination confirmed that the healthy vaccine recipients had no prior SARS-CoV-2 infection. Over 1.5 million PBMCs per well were cultured in IMDM with approximately 5% human AB serum and 8 to 10 IU/ml IL-2, plus 10 ug/ml peptide pools. Half of the culture medium was replaced with fresh IL-2-containing medium on days 3 and 7. CD4+ T cells were isolated after roughly 9 days of culture through negative selection using the EasySep CD4+ T cell isolation kit. Ficoll-Paque Plus gradient centrifugation was used to isolate PBMCs from whole blood, and the isolated PBMCs were then either used fresh or cryopreserved at -140C. Culture conditions were generally each tested in triplicate wells.

Study-level results and caveats: In convalescent patients, a median about 90% of post-vaccine SARS-CoV-2-reactive clones were detected only after vaccination, and vaccine-specific priming was suggested by this finding. In convalescent patients, nearly all vaccine-specific clones (304 of 307) were found to be mono-reactive for SARS-CoV-2 spike rather than cross-reactive with common cold coronaviruses. The median count of SARS-CoV-2-reactive clonotypes went up from about 23 after infection to 38 after vaccination, although the change was not significant. Relatively few convalescent patients were included in the study, and early timepoints after natural infection were not analyzed.

The library was made by PCR. DNA from cultured CD4+ T cells was subjected to TCR sequencing with the Oncomine TCR Beta short-read assay at the Johns Hopkins FTIC core. Genomic DNA was extracted from the cultured CD4+ T cells with the QIAamp micro DNA kit. Oncomine TCR Beta libraries made from cultured CD4+ T cells were pooled using unique dual indexes and sequenced on an Illumina iSeq 100. For the original study's pipeline: Non-productive sequences were filtered out, and CDR3s that did not start with C, did not end with F or W, or were shorter than 7 amino acids were discarded. The MANAFEST web application identified antigen-specific clonotypes by comparing peptide-stimulated wells against reference wells and other culture wells. An FDR below 0.05, an odds ratio above 5, and a productive frequency above 0.1% in at least two of three replicate wells were required for clones to be considered positive. Clonotypes that were significantly expanded in both SARS-CoV-2 spike wells and at least one common cold coronavirus spike condition were defined as cross-reactive. CDR3 homology was assessed with Levenshtein distances (stringdist) and unrooted phylogenetic trees (ape) in R version 3.6.1. In-frame beta chains were kept once TCRdb had trimmed the public reads at Q25 with fastp and called clones with MiXCR. Each CDR3 protein appears once, grouped with its most common genes and DNA. The authors' filters were not applied to this entry. The sample has approximately 13,000 distinct CDR3 sequences on record, 25% to 30% of them singletons. Roughly 30% of the sample rests with the top ten.

From the cysteine through the phenylalanine, the CDR3 covers 18 amino acids. Just the 54-base CDR3 DNA is kept, in frame starting at base 1. This clonotype was seen more than once but under ten times. Its antigen target is currently unknown. No base-level quality is on record; no much larger clone is a single base apart. The material was CD4+ T cells from blood, cultured in vitro, obtained before SARS-CoV-2 vaccination. The sequence is built from TRBV1 and TRBJ2-5; the table names TRBD1, a call not compared with the DNA. TRBV1 is a listed pseudogene. The TCR was taken from a human donor who received a COVID-19 vaccine. The CDR3 in this case is CTSSQDERDLPPKETQYF. The nucleotide sequence reads as follows: TGCACCAGCAGCCAAGATGAACGGGACCTACCCCCGAAAGAGACCCAGTACTTC.